Detailed here is one T cell receptor beta chain. The antigen remains undetermined. This sequence may be a read error, since a much larger clone differs from it by one base. TCRdb processed the 5' RACE reads anew with MiXCR; each CDR3 protein has one entry. The sample comprises around 320,000 distinct CDR3 sequences, around 9.3% of which are singletons, and over 3% rests with the top ten. This specimen belongs to a study of T cells after yellow fever vaccination. Study-wide results and limits: High-abundance clonotypes from the bulk population could contaminate FACS-sorted repertoires. Weaker in magnitude, the secondary response showed a faster peak on day 5 versus 15.

This material consisted of CD4+ T cells sorted from PBMCs, taken 5 days after the yellow fever booster vaccination. The receptor comes from a man aged 18 to 30 who received the YFV17D yellow fever vaccine.

The CDR3 sequence is CASRPSGGLITGELFF. CDR3 sequence (DNA): TGCGCCAGCAGACCGAGCGGGGGCCTGATCACCGGGGAGCTGTTTTTT. The chain couples TRBV5-1 to TRBJ2-2; 8 bases fit TRBD2. The CDR3 sequence is 16 residues long. Losses at the gene ends were 5 bases for V and 4 bases for J; bases not matched to a gene: 10. Germline-derived CDR1 and CDR2 are SGHRS and YFSETQ.